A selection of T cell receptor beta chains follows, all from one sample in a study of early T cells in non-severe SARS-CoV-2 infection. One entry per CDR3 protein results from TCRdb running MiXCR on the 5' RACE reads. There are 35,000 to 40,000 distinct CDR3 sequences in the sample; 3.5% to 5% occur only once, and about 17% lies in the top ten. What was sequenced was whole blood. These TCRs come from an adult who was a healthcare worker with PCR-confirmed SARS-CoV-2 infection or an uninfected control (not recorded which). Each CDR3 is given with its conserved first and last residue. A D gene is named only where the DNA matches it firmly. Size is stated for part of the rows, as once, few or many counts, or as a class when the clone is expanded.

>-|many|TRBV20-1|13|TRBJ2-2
CSAPGLGAGELFF
TGCAGTGCTCCTGGACTGGGGGCCGGGGAGCTGTTTTTT
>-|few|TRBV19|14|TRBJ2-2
CASTVGQRTGELFF
TGTGCCAGTACCGTTGGACAGCGCACCGGGGAGCTGTTTTTT
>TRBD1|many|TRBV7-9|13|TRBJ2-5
CASSSTGMETQYF
TGTGCCAGTTCTTCGACAGGGATGGAGACCCAGTACTTC
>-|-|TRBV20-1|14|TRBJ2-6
CSARTGTGANVLTF
TGCAGTGCTAGAACAGGGACTGGGGCCAACGTCCTGACTTTC
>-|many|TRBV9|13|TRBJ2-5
CASSVAQGQTQYF
TGTGCCAGCAGCGTAGCCCAGGGGCAAACCCAGTACTTC
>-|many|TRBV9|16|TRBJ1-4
CASSVRAHSVEEKLFF
TGTGCCAGCAGCGTAAGGGCTCACTCGGTGGAGGAAAAACTGTTTTTT
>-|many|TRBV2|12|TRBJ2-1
CASWGWVNEQFF
TGTGCCAGCTGGGGGTGGGTGAATGAGCAGTTCTTC
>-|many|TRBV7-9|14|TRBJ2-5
CASSLGPGGSTQYF
TGTGCCAGCAGCTTAGGGCCCGGGGGCTCAACCCAGTACTTC
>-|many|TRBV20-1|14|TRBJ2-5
CSARESGLQETQYF
TGCAGTGCTAGAGAGTCAGGGCTACAAGAGACCCAGTACTTC
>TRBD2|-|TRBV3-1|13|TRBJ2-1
CASSRTSGNEQFF
TGTGCCAGCAGCCGGACTAGCGGCAATGAGCAGTTCTTC
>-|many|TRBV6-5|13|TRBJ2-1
CASSRGMDNEQFF
TGTGCCAGCAGTCGAGGTATGGACAATGAGCAGTTCTTC
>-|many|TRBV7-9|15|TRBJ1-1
CASTQGVGGNTEAFF
TGTGCCAGCACCCAAGGGGTAGGGGGGAACACTGAAGCTTTCTTT
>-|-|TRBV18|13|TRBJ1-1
CASSPGLNTEAFF
TGTGCCAGCTCACCGGGGCTGAACACTGAAGCTTTCTTT
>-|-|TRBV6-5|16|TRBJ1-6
CASSPFGGKSYSPLHF
TGTGCCAGCAGCCCATTCGGGGGGAAGTCTTATTCACCCCTCCACTTT
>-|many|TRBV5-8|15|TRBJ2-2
CASSLFQGRAGELFF
TGTGCCAGCAGCTTGTTCCAGGGCAGGGCCGGGGAGCTGTTTTTT
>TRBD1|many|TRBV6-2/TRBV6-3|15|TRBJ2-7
CASSYRDRVLYEQYF
TGTGCCAGCAGTTACAGGGACAGGGTCTTGTACGAGCAGTACTTC